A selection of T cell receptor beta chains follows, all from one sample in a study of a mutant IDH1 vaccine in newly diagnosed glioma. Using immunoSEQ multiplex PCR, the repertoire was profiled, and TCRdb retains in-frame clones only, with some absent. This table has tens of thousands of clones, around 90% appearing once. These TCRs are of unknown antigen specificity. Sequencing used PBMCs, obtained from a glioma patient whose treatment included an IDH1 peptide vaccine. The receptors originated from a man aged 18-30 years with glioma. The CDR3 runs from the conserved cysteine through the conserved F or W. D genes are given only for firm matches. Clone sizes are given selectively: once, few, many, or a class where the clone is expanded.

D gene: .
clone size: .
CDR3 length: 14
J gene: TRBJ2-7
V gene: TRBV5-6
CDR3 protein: CASSLGGIGSEQYF
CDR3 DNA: TGTGCCAGCAGCTTAGGGGGGATCGGTTCCGAGCAGTACTTC

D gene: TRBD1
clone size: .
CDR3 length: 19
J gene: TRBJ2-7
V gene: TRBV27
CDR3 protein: CASSPQGELGQGLSYEQYF
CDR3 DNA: TGTGCCAGCAGCCCTCAGGGGGAGCTGGGACAGGGATTATCCTACGAGCAGTACTTC

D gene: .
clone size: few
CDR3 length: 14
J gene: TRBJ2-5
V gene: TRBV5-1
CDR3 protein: CASSLVGTKETQYF
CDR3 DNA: TGCGCCAGCAGCTTGGTGGGGACAAAAGAGACCCAGTACTTC

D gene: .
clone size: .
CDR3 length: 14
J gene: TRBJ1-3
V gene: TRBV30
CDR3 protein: CAWNRDPSGHTIYF
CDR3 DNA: TGTGCCTGGAATCGGGACCCTTCTGGACACACCATATATTTT

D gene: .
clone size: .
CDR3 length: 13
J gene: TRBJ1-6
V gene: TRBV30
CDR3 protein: CAWSVRGGLTLHF
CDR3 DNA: TGTGCCTGGAGTGTACGGGGGGGTTTGACCCTCCACTTT

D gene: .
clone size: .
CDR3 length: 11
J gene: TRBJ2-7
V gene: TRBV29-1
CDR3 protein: CSVMSTYEQYF
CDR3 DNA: TGCAGCGTTATGTCCACCTACGAGCAGTACTTC

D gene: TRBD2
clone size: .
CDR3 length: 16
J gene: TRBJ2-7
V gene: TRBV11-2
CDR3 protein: CASSGSGTSGWYEQYF
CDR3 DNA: TGTGCCAGCAGCGGATCTGGGACTAGCGGGTGGTACGAGCAGTACTTC

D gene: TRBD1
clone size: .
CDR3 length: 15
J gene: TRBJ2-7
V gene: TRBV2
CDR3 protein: CASSQTGSSRYEQYF
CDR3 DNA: TGTGCCAGCAGCCAGACAGGGTCAAGCAGGTACGAGCAGTACTTC

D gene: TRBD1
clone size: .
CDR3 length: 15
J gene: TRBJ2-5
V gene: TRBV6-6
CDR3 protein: CASSYGGTGEETQYF
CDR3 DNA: TGTGCCAGCAGTTACGGGGGGACAGGGGAAGAGACCCAGTACTTC

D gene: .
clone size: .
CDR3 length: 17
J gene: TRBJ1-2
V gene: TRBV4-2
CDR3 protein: CASSQDEGGGANYGYTF
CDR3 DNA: TGTGCCAGCAGCCAAGATGAGGGGGGCGGAGCTAACTATGGCTACACCTTC

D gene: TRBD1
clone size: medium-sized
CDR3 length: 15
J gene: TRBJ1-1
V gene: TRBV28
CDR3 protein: CASSSGQGAITEAFF
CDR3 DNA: TGTGCCAGCAGTTCGGGACAGGGGGCGATTACTGAAGCTTTCTTT

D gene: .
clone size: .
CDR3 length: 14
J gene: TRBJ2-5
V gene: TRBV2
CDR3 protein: CASSRQFGQETQYF
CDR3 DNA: TGTGCCAGCAGTAGGCAGTTCGGCCAAGAGACCCAGTACTTC

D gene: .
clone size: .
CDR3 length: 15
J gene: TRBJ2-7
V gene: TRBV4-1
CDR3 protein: CASSFRTAYSYEQYF
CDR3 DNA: TGCGCCAGCAGCTTCCGGACAGCCTACTCCTACGAGCAGTACTTC

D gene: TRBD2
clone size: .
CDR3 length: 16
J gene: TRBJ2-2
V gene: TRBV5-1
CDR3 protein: CASSLLTSGSTGELFF
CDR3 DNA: TGCGCCAGCAGCCTTCTGACTAGCGGTTCGACCGGGGAGCTGTTTTTT

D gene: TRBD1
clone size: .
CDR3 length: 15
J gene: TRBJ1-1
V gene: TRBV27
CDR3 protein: CASSLSGWGGQEAFF
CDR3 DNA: TGTGCCAGCAGTTTATCCGGATGGGGGGGACAGGAAGCTTTCTTT

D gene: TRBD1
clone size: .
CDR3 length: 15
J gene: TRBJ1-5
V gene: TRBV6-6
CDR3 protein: CATRGEGHSNQPQHF
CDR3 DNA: TGTGCCACCAGGGGGGAGGGCCATAGCAATCAGCCCCAGCATTTT

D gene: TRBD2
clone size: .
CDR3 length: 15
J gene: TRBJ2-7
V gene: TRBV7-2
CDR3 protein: CASAREGGRAYEQYF
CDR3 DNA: TGTGCCAGCGCCCGGGAGGGCGGGAGGGCTTACGAGCAGTACTTC

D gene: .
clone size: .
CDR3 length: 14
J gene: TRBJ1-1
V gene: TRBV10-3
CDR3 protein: CAISAPGEGTEAFF
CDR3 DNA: TGTGCCATCAGTGCCCCAGGGGAAGGCACTGAAGCTTTCTTT

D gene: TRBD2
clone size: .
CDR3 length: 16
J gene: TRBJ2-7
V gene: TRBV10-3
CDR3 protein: CAISESGAGVGYEQYF
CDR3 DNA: TGTGCCATCAGTGAGTCGGGTGCGGGAGTAGGCTACGAGCAGTACTTC

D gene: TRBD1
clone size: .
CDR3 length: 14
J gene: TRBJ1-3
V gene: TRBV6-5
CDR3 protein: CASSSGTAGNTIYF
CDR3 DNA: TGTGCCAGCAGCTCCGGGACAGCTGGAAACACCATATATTTT

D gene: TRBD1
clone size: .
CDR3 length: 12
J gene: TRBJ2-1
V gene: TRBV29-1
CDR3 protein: CSASTGNNEQFF
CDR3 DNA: TGCAGCGCGTCGACAGGGAACAATGAGCAGTTCTTC

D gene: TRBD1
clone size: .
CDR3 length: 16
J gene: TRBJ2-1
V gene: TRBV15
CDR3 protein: CATSREGQGAPNEQFF
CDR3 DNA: TGTGCCACCAGCAGAGAGGGACAGGGGGCCCCCAATGAGCAGTTCTTC

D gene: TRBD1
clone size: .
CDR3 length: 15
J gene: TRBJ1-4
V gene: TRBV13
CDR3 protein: CASSRRTGPNEKLFF
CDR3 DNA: TGTGCCAGCAGTCGCCGGACAGGGCCCAATGAAAAACTGTTTTTT

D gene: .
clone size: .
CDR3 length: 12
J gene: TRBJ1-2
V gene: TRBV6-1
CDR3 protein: CASSESPHGYTF
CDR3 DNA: TGTGCCAGCAGTGAATCCCCTCACGGCTACACCTTC

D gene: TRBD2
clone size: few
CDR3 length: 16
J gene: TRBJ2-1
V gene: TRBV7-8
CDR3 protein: CASSSLAGIVYNEQFF
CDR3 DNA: TGTGCCAGCAGCTCACTAGCGGGAATCGTCTACAATGAGCAGTTCTTC

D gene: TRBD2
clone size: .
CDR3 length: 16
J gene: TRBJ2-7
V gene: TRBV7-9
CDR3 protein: CASSLEGLAGAGEQYF
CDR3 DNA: TGTGCCAGCAGCTTAGAAGGACTAGCGGGAGCGGGGGAGCAGTACTTC

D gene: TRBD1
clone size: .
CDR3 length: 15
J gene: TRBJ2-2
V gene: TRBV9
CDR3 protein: CASSYTGANTGELFF
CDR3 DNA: TGTGCCAGCAGCTATACAGGGGCGAACACCGGGGAGCTGTTTTTT

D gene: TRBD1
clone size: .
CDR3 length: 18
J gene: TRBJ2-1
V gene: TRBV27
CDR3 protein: CASSAKYKRTGGYNEQFF
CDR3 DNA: TGTGCCAGCAGTGCAAAATATAAGAGGACAGGGGGATACAATGAGCAGTTCTTC

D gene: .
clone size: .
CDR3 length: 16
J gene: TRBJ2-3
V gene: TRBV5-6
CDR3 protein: CASSIRTVEGLGSQYF
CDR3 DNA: TGTGCCAGCAGCATCCGGACCGTGGAGGGCCTCGGTTCGCAGTATTTT

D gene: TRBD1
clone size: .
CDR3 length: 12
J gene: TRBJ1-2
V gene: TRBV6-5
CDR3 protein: CASSSQGGGYTF
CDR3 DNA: TGTGCCAGCAGTTCCCAGGGGGGCGGCTACACCTTC

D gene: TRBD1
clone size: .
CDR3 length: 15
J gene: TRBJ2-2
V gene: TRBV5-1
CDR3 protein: CASSWDRVNTGELFF
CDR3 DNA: TGCGCCAGCAGCTGGGACAGGGTGAACACCGGGGAGCTGTTTTTT

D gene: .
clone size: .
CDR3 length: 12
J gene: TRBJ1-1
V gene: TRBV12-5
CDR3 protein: CASALGDTEAFF
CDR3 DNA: TGTGCTAGTGCCTTGGGGGACACTGAAGCTTTCTTT

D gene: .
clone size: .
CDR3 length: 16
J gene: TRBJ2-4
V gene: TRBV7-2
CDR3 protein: CASSLGGDSGGNIQYF
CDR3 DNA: TGTGCCAGCAGCTTAGGTGGGGACTCGGGTGGGAACATTCAGTACTTC

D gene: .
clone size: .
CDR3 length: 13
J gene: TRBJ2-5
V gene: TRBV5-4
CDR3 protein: CASSVQGQETQYF
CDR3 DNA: TGTGCCAGCAGCGTACAGGGCCAAGAGACCCAGTACTTC

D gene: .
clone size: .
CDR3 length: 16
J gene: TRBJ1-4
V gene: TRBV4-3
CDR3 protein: CASSQDEEGSNEKLFF
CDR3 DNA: TGCGCCAGCAGCCAAGATGAAGAGGGTTCTAATGAAAAACTGTTTTTT

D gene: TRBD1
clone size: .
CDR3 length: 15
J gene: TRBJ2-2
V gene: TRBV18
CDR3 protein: CASSQDRVPTGELFF
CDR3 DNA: TGTGCCAGCTCACAGGACAGGGTTCCCACCGGGGAGCTGTTTTTT

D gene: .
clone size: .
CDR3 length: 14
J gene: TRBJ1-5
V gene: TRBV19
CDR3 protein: CASSIFNVKEPQHF
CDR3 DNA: TGTGCCAGTAGTATCTTCAATGTGAAGGAGCCCCAGCATTTT

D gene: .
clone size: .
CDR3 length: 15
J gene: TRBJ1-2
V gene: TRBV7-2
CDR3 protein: CASSLGGRPNYGYTF
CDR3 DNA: TGTGCCAGCAGCTTAGGGGGCAGGCCTAACTATGGCTACACCTTC

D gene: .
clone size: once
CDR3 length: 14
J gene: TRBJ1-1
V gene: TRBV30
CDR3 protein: CAWSLTASNTEAFF
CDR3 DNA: TGTGCCTGGAGTTTGACCGCTTCGAACACTGAAGCTTTCTTT

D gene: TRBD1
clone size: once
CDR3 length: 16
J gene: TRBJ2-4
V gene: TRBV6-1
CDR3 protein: CASSERATGNKNIQYF
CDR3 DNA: TGTGCCAGCAGTGAGCGGGCGACAGGGAACAAAAACATTCAGTACTTC

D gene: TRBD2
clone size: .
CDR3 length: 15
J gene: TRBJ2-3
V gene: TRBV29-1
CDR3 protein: CSVGYGTTSTDTQYF
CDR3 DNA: TGCAGCGTTGGGTACGGGACTACTAGCACAGATACGCAGTATTTT

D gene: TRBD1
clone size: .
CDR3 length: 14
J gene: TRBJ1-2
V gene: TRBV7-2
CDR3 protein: CASSPGQGGSGYTF
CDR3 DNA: TGTGCCAGCAGCCCCGGACAGGGAGGTTCTGGCTACACCTTC

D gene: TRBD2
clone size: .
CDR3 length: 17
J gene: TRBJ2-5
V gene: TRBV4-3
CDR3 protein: CASSQDQTGGYQETQYF
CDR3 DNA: TGCGCCAGCAGCCAAGATCAAACGGGAGGTTATCAAGAGACCCAGTACTTC

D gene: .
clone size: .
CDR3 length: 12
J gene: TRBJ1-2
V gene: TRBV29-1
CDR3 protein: CSVWTANYGYTF
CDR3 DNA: TGCAGCGTTTGGACAGCTAACTATGGCTACACCTTC

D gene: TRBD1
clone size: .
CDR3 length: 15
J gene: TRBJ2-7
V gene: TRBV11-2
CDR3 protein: CASSLEAGGFYEQYF
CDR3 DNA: TGTGCCAGCAGCTTAGAAGCAGGGGGTTTCTACGAGCAGTACTTC

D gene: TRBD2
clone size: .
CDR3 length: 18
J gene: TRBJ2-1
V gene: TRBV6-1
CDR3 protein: CASSEAGLAESSYNEQFF
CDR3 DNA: TGTGCCAGCAGTGAAGCTGGACTAGCGGAAAGCTCCTACAATGAGCAGTTCTTC

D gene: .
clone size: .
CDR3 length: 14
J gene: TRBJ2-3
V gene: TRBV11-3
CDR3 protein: CASSLEGPPDTQYF
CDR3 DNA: TGTGCCAGCAGCTTGGAGGGACCCCCAGATACGCAGTATTTT

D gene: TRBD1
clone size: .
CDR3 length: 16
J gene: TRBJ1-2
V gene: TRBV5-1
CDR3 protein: CASRRQGATTNYGYTF
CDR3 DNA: TGCGCCAGCAGAAGACAGGGGGCGACTACTAACTATGGCTACACCTTC

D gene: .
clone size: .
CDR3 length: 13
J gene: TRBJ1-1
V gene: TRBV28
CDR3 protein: CASQKGGITEAFF
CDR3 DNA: TGTGCCAGCCAAAAAGGAGGGATCACTGAAGCTTTCTTT

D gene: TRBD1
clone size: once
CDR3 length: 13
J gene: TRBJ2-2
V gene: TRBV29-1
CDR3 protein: CSVARGRAGELFF
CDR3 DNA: TGCAGCGTTGCTAGGGGGCGCGCCGGGGAGCTGTTTTTT

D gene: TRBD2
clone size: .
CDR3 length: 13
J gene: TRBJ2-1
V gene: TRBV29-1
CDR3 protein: CSVAGDEYNEQFF
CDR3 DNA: TGCAGCGTCGCGGGGGACGAGTACAATGAGCAGTTCTTC

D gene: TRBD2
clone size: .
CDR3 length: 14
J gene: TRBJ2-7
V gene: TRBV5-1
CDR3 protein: CASSLVGGSYEQYF
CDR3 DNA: TGCGCCAGCAGCTTGGTGGGGGGGTCCTACGAGCAGTACTTC

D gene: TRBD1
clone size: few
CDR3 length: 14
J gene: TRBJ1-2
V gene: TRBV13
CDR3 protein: CASSLGAGGYGYTF
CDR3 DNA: TGTGCCAGCAGCTTAGGCGCAGGGGGCTATGGCTACACCTTC

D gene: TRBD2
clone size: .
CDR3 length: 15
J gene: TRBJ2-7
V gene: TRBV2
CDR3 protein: CASTGRLAGTYEQYF
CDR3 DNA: TGTGCCAGCACCGGGCGGCTAGCGGGAACCTACGAGCAGTACTTC

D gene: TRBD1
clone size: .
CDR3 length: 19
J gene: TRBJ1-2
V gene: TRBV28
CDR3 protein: CASRLDGRQGQVYNYGYTF
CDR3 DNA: TGTGCCAGCAGATTAGATGGCAGACAGGGCCAAGTCTATAACTATGGCTACACCTTC

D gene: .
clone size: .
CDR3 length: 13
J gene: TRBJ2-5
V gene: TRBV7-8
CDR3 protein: CASSFQGKETQYF
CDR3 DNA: TGTGCCAGCAGCTTCCAGGGGAAAGAGACCCAGTACTTC

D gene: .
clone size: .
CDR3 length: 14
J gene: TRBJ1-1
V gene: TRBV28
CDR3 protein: CASSLSTVNTEAFF
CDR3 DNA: TGTGCCAGCAGTTTATCGACAGTGAACACTGAAGCTTTCTTT